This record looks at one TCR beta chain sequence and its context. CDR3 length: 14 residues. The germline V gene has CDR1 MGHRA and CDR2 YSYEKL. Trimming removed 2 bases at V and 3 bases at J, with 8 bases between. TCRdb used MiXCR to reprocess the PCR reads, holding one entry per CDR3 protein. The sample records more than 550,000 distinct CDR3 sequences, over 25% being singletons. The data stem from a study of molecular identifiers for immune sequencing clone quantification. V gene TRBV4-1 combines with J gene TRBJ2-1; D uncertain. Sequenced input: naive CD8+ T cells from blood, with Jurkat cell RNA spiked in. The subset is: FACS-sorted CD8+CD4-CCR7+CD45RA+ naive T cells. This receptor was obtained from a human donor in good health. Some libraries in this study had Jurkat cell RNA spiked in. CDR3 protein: CASSQTHLYNEQFF. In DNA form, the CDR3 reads TGCGCCAGCAGCCAAACCCACCTCTACAATGAGCAGTTCTTC.